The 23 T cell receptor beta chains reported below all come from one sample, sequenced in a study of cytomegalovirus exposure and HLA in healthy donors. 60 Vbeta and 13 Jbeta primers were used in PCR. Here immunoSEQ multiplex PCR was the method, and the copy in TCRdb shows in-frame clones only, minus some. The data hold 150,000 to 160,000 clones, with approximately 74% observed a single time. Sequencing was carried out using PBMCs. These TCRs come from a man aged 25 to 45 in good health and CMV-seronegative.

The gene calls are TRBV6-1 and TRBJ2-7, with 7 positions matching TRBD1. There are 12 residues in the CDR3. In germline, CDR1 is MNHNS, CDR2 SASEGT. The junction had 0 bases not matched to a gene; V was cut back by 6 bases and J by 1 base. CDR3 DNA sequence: TGTGCCAGCAGACAGGGGTCCTACGAGCAGTACTTC. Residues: CASRQGSYEQYF.

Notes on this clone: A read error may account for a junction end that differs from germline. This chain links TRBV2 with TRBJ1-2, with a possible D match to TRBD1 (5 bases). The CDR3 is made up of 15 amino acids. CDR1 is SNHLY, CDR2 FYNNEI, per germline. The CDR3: CASPPPAGPLYGYPF. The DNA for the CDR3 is TGTGCCAGCCCCCCACCGGCGGGACCTCTCTATGGCTACCCCTTC.

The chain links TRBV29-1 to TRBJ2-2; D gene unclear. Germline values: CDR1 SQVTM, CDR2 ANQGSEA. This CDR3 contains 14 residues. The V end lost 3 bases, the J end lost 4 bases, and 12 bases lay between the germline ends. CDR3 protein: CSVDQGGITGELFF. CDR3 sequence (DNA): TGCAGCGTTGATCAAGGCGGAATCACCGGGGAGCTGTTTTTT.

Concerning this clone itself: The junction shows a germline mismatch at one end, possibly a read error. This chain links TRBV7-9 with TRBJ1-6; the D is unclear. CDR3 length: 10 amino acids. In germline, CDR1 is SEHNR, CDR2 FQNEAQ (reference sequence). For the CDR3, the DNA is TGTTCCAGCAGCGAGCCCCCCCTCCACTTT. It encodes CSSSEPPLHF.

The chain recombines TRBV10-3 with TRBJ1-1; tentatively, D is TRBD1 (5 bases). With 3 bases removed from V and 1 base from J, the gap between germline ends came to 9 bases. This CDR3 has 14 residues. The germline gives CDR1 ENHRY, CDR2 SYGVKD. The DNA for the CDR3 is TGTGCCATCAGTGATAATGGGGCGAACACTGAAGCTTTCTTT. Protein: CAISDNGANTEAFF.

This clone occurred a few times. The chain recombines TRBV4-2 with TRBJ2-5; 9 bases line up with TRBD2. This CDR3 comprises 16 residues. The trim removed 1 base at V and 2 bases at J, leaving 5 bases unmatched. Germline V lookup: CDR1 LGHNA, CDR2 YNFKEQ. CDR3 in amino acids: CASSQVAGDPQETQYF. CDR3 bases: TGTGCCAGCAGCCAAGTAGCGGGGGACCCGCAAGAGACCCAGTACTTC.

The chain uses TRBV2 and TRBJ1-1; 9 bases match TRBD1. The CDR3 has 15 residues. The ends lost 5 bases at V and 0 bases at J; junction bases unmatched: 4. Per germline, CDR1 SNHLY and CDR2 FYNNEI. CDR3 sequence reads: CASSRGQGLNTEAFF. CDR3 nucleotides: TGTGCCAGCAGTCGGGGACAGGGTTTGAACACTGAAGCTTTCTTT.

The CDR3 sequence: CASSLDPLGGNGPYEQYF. In nucleotides, the CDR3 is TGTGCCAGCAGCTTAGACCCATTAGGGGGAAACGGTCCCTACGAGCAGTACTTC. The V and J genes are TRBV7-6 and TRBJ2-7; possibly TRBD1 for D (6 bases). There are 18 residues in the CDR3. Trimming cost V 1 base and J 2 bases, with 21 bases left between them. Germline lookup yields CDR1 SGHVS and CDR2 FNYEAQ.

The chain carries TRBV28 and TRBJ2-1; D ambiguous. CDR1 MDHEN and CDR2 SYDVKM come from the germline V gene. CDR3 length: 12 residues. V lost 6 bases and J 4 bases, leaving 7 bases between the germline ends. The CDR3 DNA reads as TGTGCCAGCAGCCCCACATACAATGAGCAGTTCTTC. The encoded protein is CASSPTYNEQFF.

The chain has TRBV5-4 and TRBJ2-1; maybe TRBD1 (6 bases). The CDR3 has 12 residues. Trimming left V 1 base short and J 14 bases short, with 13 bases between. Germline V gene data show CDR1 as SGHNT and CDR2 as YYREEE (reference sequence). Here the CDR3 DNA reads TGTGCCAGCAGCTTGACACAGGGTCATAAGTTCTTC. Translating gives CASSLTQGHKFF.

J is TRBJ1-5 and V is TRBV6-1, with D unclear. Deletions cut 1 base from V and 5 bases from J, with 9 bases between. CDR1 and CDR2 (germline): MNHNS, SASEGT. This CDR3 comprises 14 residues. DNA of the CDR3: TGTGCCAGCAGTGAAGGGGCAGTTCATCAGCCCCAGCATTTT. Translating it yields CASSEGAVHQPQHF.

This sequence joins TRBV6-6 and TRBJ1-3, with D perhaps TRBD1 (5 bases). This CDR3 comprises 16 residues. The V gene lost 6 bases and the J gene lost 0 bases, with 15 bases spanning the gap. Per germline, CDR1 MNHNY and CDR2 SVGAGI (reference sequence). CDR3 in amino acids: CASSIGRADSGNTIYF. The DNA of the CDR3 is TGTGCCAGCAGCATCGGCAGGGCTGACTCTGGAAACACCATATATTTT.

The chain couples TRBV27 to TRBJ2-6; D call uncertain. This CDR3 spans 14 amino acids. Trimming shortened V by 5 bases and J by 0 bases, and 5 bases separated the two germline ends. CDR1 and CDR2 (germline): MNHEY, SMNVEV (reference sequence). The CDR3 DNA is TGTGCCAGCAGTCCCTACTCTGGGGCCAACGTCCTGACTTTC. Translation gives CASSPYSGANVLTF.

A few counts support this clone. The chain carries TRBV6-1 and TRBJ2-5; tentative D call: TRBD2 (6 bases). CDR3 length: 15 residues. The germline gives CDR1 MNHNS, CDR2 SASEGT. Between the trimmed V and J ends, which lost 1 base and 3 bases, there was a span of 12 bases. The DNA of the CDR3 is TGTGCCAGCAGTGAAGGATTGGTAGCGGAAGAGACCCAGTACTTC. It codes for CASSEGLVAEETQYF.

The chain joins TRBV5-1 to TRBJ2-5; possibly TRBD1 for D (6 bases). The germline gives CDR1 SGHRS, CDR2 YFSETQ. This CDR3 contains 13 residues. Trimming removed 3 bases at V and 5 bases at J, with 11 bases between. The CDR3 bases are TGCGCCAGCAGCTACTCAGGGGAGGAGACCCAGTACTTC. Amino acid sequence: CASSYSGEETQYF.

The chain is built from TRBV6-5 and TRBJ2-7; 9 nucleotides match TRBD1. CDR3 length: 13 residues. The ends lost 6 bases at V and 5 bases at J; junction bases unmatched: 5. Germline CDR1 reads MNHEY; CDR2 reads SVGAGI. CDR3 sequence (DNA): TGTGCCAGCAGCAGACAGGGGGGTAACGAGCAGTACTTC. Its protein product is CASSRQGGNEQYF.

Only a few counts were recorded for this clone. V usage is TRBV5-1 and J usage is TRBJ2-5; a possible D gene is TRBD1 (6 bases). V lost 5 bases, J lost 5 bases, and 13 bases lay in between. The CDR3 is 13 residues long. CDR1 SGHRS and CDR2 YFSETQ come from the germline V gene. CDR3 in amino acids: CASSTGIQETQYF. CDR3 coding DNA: TGCGCCAGCAGTACAGGGATACAGGAGACCCAGTACTTC.

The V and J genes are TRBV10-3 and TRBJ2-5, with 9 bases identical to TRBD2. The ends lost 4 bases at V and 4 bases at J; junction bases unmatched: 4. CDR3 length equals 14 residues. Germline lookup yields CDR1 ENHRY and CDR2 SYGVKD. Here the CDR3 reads CAISARGGIETQYF. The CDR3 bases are TGTGCCATCAGTGCGCGGGGGGGGATAGAGACCCAGTACTTC.

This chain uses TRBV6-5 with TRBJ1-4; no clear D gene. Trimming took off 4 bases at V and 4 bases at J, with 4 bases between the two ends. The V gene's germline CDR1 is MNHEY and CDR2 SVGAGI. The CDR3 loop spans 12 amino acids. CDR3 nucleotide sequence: TGTGCCAGCAGTTCCCTTAATGAAAAACTGTTTTTT. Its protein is CASSSLNEKLFF.

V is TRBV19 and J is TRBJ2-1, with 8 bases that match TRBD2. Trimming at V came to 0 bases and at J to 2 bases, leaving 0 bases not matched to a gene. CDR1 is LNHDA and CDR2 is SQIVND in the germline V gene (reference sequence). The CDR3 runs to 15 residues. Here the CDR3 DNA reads TGTGCCAGTAGTATAGAGGGACTAGCCTACAATGAGCAGTTCTTC. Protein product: CASSIEGLAYNEQFF. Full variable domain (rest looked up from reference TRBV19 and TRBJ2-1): DGGITQSPKYLFRKEGQNVTLSCEQNLNHDAMYWYRQDPGQGLRLIYYSQIVNDFQKGDIAEGYSVSREKKESFPLTVTSAQKNPTAFYLCASSIEGLAYNEQFFGPGTRLTVL.

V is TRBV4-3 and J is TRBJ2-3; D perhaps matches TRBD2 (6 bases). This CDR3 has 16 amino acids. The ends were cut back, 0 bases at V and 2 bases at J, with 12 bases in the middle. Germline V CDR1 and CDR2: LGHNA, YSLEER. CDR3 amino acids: CASSQEWAGPTDTQYF. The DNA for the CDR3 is TGCGCCAGCAGCCAAGAATGGGCGGGGCCCACAGATACGCAGTATTTT.

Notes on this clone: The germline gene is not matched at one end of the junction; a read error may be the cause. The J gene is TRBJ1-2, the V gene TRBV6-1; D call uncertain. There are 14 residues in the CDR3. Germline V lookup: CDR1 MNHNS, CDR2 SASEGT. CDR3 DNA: TGTGCCAGCAGGACCCCGCCCCAAAACTATGGCTACCCCTTC. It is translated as CASRTPPQNYGYPF.

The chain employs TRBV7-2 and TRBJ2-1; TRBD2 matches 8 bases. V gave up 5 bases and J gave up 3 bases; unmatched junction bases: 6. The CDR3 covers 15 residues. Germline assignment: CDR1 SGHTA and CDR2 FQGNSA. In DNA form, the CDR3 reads TGTGCCAGCAGCACCTCGGGGGGGCTCTACAATGAGCAGTTCTTC. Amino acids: CASSTSGGLYNEQFF. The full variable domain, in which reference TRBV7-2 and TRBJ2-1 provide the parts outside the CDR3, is GAGVSQSPSNKVTEKGKDVELRCDPISGHTALYWYRQSLGQGLEFLIYFQGNSAPDKSGLPSDRFSAERTGGSVSTLTIQRTQQEDSAVYLCASSTSGGLYNEQFFGPGTRLTVL.